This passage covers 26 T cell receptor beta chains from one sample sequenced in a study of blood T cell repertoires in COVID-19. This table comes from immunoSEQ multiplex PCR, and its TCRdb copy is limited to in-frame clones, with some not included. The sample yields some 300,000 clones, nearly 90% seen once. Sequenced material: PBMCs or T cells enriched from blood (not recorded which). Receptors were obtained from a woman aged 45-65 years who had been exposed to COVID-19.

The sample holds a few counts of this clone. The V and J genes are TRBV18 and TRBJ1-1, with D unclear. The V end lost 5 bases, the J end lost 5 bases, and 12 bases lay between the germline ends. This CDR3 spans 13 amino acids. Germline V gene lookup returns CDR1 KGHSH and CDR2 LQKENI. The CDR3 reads CASSGSTETEAFF. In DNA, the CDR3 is TGTGCCAGCTCAGGGAGCACAGAAACTGAAGCTTTCTTT.

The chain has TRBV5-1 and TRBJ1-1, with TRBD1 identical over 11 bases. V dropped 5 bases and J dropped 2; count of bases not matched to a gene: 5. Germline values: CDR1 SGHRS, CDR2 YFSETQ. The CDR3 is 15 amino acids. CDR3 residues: CASSRDRGTNTEAFF. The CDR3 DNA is TGCGCCAGCAGTAGGGACAGGGGGACAAACACTGAAGCTTTCTTT.

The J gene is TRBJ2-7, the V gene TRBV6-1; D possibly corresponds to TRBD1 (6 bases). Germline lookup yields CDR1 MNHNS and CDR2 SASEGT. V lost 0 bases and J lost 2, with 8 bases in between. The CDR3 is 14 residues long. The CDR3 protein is CASSEAQGPYEQYF. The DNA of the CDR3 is TGTGCCAGCAGTGAAGCTCAGGGGCCCTACGAGCAGTACTTC.

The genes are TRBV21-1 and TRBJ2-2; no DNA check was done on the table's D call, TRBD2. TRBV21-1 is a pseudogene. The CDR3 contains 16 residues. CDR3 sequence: CASSKGASPNTGELFF. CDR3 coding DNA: TGTGCCAGCAGCAAAGGAGCTAGCCCGAACACCGGGGAGCTGTTTTTT.

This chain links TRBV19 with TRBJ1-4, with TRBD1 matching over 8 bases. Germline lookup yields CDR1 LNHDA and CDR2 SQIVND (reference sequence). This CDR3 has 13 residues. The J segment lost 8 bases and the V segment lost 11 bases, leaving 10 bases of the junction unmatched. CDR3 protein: CASRNRGEEKLFF. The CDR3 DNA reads TGTGCCTCCCGGAACAGGGGGGAAGAAAAACTGTTTTTT.

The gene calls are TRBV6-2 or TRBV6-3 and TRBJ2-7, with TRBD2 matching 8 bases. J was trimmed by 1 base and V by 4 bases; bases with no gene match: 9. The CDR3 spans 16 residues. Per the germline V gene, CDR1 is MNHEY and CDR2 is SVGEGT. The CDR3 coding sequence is TGTGCCAGCAGTTTCGAACTAGCGGTCCCTTCCTACGAGCAGTACTTC. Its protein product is CASSFELAVPSYEQYF.

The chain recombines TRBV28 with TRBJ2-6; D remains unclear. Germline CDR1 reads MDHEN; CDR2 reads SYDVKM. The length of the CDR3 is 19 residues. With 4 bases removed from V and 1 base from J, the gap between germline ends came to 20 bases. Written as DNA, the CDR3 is TGTGCCAGCAGTTCGTTAGCCGAGCGACGGTTATCTGGGGCCAACGTCCTGACTTTC. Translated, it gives CASSSLAERRLSGANVLTF.

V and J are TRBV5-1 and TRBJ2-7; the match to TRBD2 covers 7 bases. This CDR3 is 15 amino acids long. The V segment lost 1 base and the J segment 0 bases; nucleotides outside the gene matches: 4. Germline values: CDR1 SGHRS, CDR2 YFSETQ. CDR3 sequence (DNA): TGCGCCAGCAGCTTGCCACGGACTAGCTCCTACGAGCAGTACTTC. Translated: CASSLPRTSSYEQYF.

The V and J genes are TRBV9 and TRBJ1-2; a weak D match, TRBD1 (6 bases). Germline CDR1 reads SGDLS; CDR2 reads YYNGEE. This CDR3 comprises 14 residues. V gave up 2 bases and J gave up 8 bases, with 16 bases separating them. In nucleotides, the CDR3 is TGTGCCAGCAGCGTTGCAGGGGAAGGAGACGGCTACACCTTC. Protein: CASSVAGEGDGYTF.

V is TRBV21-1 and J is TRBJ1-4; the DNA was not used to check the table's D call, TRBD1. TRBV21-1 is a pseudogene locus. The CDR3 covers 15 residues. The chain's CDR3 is CASNLPGQMNEKLFF. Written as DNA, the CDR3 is TGTGCCAGCAACCTTCCGGGACAGATGAATGAAAAACTGTTTTTT.

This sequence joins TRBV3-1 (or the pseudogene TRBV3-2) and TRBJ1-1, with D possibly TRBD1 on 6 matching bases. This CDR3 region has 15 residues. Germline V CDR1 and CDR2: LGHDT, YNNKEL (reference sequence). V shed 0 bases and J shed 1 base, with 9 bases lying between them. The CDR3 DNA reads TGTGCCAGCAGCCAAGAGGACAGATCGAACACTGAAGCTTTCTTT. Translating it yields CASSQEDRSNTEAFF.

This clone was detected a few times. The CDR3 loop is CASSPQGFYNEQFF. The DNA of the CDR3 is TGTGCCAGCAGCCCCCAGGGCTTCTACAATGAGCAGTTCTTC. The chain links TRBV9 to TRBJ2-1; a possible D gene is TRBD1 (5 bases). V dropped 4 bases and J dropped 3 bases, with 11 bases sitting between them. This CDR3 has 14 amino acids. Germline V gene lookup returns CDR1 SGDLS and CDR2 YYNGEE. The full variable domain, rest sourced from reference TRBV9 and TRBJ2-1, is DSGVTQTPKHLITATGQRVTLRCSPRSGDLSVYWYQQSLDQGLQFLIQYYNGEERAKGNILERFSAQQFPDLHSELNLSSLELGDSALYFCASSPQGFYNEQFFGPGTRLTVL.

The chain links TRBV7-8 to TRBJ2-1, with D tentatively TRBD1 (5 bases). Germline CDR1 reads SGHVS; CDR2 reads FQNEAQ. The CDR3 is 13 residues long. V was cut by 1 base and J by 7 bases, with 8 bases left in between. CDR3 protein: CASSLGRVNEQFF. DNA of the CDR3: TGTGCCAGCAGCTTAGGCAGGGTAAATGAGCAGTTCTTC.

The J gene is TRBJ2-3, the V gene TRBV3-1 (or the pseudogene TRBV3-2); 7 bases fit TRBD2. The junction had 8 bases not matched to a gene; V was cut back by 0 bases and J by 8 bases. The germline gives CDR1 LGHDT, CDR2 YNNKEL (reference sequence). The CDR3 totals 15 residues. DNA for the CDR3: TGTGCCAGCAGCCAAGATCCCAGCAGGGAGGGTACGCAGTATTTT. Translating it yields CASSQDPSREGTQYF.

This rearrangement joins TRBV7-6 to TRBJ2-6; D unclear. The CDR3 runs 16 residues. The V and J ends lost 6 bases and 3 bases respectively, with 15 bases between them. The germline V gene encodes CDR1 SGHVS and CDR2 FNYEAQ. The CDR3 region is CASRDFEAVGANVLTF. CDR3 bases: TGTGCCAGCAGAGACTTTGAGGCTGTTGGGGCCAACGTCCTGACTTTC.

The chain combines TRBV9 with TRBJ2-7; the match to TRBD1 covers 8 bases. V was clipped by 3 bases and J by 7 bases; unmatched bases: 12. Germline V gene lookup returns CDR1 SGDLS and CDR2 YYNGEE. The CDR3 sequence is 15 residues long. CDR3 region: CASSAHGQGEGEQYF. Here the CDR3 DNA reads TGTGCCAGCAGCGCCCACGGACAGGGCGAGGGAGAGCAGTACTTC.

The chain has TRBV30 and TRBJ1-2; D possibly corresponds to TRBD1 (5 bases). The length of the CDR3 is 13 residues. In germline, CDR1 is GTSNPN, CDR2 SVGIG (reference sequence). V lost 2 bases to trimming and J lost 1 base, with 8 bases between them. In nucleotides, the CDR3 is TGTGCCTGGAGTTCAGGGCATAACTATGGCTACACCTTC. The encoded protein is CAWSSGHNYGYTF.

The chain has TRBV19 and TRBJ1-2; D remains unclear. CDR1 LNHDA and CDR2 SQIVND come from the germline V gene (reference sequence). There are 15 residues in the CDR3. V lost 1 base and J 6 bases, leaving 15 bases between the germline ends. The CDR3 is CASSIVAGTLDGYTF. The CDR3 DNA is TGTGCCAGTAGTATAGTGGCAGGTACCCTCGATGGCTACACCTTC.

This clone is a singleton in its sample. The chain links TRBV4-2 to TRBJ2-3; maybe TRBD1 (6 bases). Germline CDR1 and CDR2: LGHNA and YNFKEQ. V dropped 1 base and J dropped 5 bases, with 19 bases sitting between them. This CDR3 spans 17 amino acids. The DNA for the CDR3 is TGTGCCAGCAGCCAAGTGAGGGTTCAGGGGAGAGGAGATACGCAGTATTTT. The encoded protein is CASSQVRVQGRGDTQYF.

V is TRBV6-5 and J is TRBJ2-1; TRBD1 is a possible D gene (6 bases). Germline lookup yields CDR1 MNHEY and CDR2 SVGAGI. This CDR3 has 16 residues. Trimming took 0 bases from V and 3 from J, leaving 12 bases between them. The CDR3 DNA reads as TGTGCCAGCAGTTACTCGAGCAGGGGCATCTACAATGAGCAGTTCTTC. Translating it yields CASSYSSRGIYNEQFF.

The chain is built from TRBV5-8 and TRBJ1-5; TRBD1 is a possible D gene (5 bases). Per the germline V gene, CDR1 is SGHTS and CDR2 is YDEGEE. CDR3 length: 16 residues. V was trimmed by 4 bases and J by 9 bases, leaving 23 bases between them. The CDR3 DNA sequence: TGTGCCAGCAGCGGAAGGTCAGGGTCCCAAATAGGGCCCCAGCATTTT. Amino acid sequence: CASSGRSGSQIGPQHF.

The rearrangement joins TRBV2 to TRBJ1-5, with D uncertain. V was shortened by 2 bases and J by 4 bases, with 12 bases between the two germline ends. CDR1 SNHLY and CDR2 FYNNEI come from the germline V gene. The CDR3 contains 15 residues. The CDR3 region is CASSEKDYGNQPQHF. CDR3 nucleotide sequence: TGTGCCAGCAGTGAAAAGGACTATGGTAATCAGCCCCAGCATTTT. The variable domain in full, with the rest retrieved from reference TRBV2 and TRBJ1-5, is EPEVTQTPSHQVTQMGQEVILRCVPISNHLYFYWYRQILGQKVEFLVSFYNNEISEKSEIFDDQFSVERPDGSNFTLKIRSTKLEDSAMYFCASSEKDYGNQPQHFGDGTRLSIL.

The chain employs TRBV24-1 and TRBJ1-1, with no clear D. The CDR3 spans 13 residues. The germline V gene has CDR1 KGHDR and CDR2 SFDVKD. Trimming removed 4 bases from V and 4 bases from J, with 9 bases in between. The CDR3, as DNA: TGTGCCACCAGTGACGGAGATCCCACTGAAGCTTTCTTT. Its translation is CATSDGDPTEAFF.

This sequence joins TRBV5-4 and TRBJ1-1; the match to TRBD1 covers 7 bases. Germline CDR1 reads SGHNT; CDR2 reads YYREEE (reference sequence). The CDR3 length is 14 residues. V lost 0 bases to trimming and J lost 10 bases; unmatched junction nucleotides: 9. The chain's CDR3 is CASSLGGDGQVAFF. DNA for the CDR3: TGTGCCAGCAGCTTGGGAGGGGACGGACAGGTAGCTTTCTTT.

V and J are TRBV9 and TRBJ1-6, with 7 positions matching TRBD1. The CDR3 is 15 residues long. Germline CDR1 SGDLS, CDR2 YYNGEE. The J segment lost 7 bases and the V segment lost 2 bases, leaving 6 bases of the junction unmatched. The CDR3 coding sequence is TGTGCCAGCAGCGTGTTTGACAGGGAAAATTCACCCCTCCACTTT. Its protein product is CASSVFDRENSPLHF.

CDR3 loop: CASSPRGLAYGYTF. In nucleotides, the CDR3 is TGTGCCAGCAGTCCCAGGGGGCTTGCCTATGGCTACACCTTC. V gene TRBV28 combines with J gene TRBJ1-2; 8 positions agree with TRBD1. The CDR3 contains 14 residues. Germline V CDR1 and CDR2: MDHEN, SYDVKM. Losses at the gene ends were 5 bases for V and 4 bases for J; bases not matched to a gene: 6.